This T cell receptor beta chain was sequenced in a study of shared clonotypes between healthy human individuals. The study's findings and limits: Sampling used blood alone; tissue repertoires probably differ. Sequencing depth was expected to influence donor clonotype sharing.

Per germline, CDR1 SGHTA and CDR2 FQGNSA. V was pared by 2 bases and J by 7 bases, with 18 bases between. The CDR3 has 15 amino acids. In the case of this clone: Its antigen is undetermined.

Repertoires were generated with immunoSEQ multiplex PCR, while TCRdb's copy carries only in-frame clones and drops some. The sample holds some 1.4 million clones; approximately 96% are singletons and the top ten take about 1.2%. This receptor was obtained from a young man in good health. The source material was naive CD4+ T cells sorted from blood. The subset denotes: CD45RA+ positively selected. The chain couples TRBV7-2 to TRBJ2-7; D gene uncertain. CDR3 nucleotides: TGTGCCAGCAGCTTATCAACCGGCCTCCCGAGGGAGCAGTACTTC. It is translated as CASSLSTGLPREQYF.